This TCR beta chain was found in a study of cytomegalovirus exposure and HLA in healthy donors (dated by TCRdb to about 2017). As for the study more broadly: In an earlier analysis of approximately 640 of the donors, 276 Gb of sequence data and some 100 million unique TCR beta sequences from about 190 million T cells were reported. An early release covering just under 650 HLA-typed donors comprised 250 to 350 gigabases of sequencing data and 85 million or so unique TCR sequences. Among the roughly 430 genotyped donors, around 81% belonged to the genetic ancestry cluster associated with self-reported Caucasian donors. The study was designed to test whether signatures of past pathogen exposure could be identified by cataloging public T cell receptors. The study profiled the T cell repertoires of under 850 subjects by immunosequencing and related them to cytomegalovirus serostatus. In addition to the first cohort of 650 to 800 subjects, a separate validation cohort of around 110 different subjects was used. To predict cytomegalovirus infection status, the study combined high-throughput TCR immunosequencing, statistical association of individual TCRs with disease status, and machine learning. A later analysis re-examined previously published TCR beta repertoires from around 670 donors and added high-resolution HLA genotyping to investigate patterns of TCR occurrence. Rather than using new phenotypic data, the later analysis identified candidate immune exposures from TCR beta sequences and from how often those sequences occurred across donors. An earlier analysis of around 540 of the donors applied high-throughput TCR beta sequencing to assess whether each TCR beta V gene segment acted as functional or pseudogenic. Donor age, sex, ethnicity and CMV serostatus were compiled together with the repertoire data. In a later genetic analysis, genome-wide SNP genotypes for about 60% of the 666 donors were used, and that subset was treated as a discovery cohort. Every repertoire in the discovery cohort had been generated on one and the same sequencing platform. Class I and class II HLA loci were covered by the typing at four-digit resolution. Typing coverage varied by locus: roughly 629-630 donors for A, B, C, DRB1 and DQB1; approximately 500 for DQA1; about 570 for DPA1; roughly 450 for DPB1. Four or five DR-DQ haplotypes were handled as single units for association and clustering because linkage in the cohort was strong. Across 398 genotyped donors of the cohort, an average of about 240,000 unique TCR beta nucleotide sequences per donor were sequenced, and approximately 17% of those sequences were non-productive. Beyond this particular receptor, the publication reports: Linkage disequilibrium might explain the correlated functional status among segregating V segments, but an unknown experimental factor could not be excluded. Most TCR sequences were observed very rarely across donors, whereas some public TCRs were present in many individuals. According to a later analysis, TCR association rates differed among HLA loci, with DRB1 alleles showing the most associated TCRs and HLA-C alleles showing the fewest. HLA typing was unavailable for some donors at each locus, so association tests used only the typed subset. A cluster of highly shared sequence variants was judged likely to represent a technical artifact of the sequencing pipeline. Some IMGT-functional V segments, including TRBV6-2 and TRBV6-3, could not be told apart with the 87-base-pair reads, so those segments were excluded. In a later analysis, HLA-associated TCR beta chains showed more clonal expansion and lower generation probabilities than non-associated chains that were equally common. The classifier was reported to diagnose cytomegalovirus status with high specificity and sensitivity in both the original and validation cohorts. Seventeen rarely observed V segments, including chromosome 9 orphons, were excluded from the earlier analysis of several hundred of the donors because counts were too low. A further reported finding was that TCR beta sequences accurately predicted the HLA-A and HLA-B alleles for most subjects in the first cohort. Presence/absence analyses assumed roughly uniform sequencing depth across donors, an assumption that may not hold. In a later analysis, most CMV-associated TCR beta chains were found to appear HLA-restricted, with HLA associations seemingly driven largely by CMV exposure. A few of the identified cytomegalovirus-associated TCR beta chains were confirmed in vitro to be specific for cytomegalovirus antigens. In a later genetic analysis, fewer N-insertions in productive TCRs were reported among donors in an Asian-associated ancestry cluster than the approximately 630-donor mean. The only immune exposure information available for the cohort was CMV serostatus. A later analysis associated 15,000 to 20,000 TCR beta sequences with specific HLA alleles at a false discovery rate of 0.05. In this cohort, only TCR beta chains were sequenced, and detectable features were limited by the absence of alpha or paired-chain data. An earlier analysis of approximately 570 of the donors showed that most TCR beta V segments appeared in productive rearrangements either about 87% or about 30% of the time, which broadly matched IMGT annotations. In the study, 150 to 200 TCR beta chains were listed as associated with cytomegalovirus. The authors suggested that the approach could potentially be generalized to other disease states and immunological phenotypes. In a later analysis, several top co-occurrence clusters were reported to appear linked to parvovirus B19, influenza, CMV and Epstein-Barr virus. V-gene and J-gene trimming of TCR beta chains was associated with a missense DCLRE1C variant in a later genetic analysis, and the association was replicated in an independent cohort. When HLA alleles, especially DR and DQ, strongly co-occurred, TCR associations were difficult to assign to individual alleles.

Concerning this clone itself: Its target antigen remains unknown. No base qualities exist here, and no much larger clone lies one base off it.

The library came from the immunoSEQ multiplex PCR assay. The multiplex PCR relied on a mix of 60 forward primers for TCR Vbeta segments and 13 reverse primers for TCR Jbeta segments. A multiplex PCR assay on genomic DNA amplified the CDR3 region of rearranged TCR beta genes. The amplified TCR beta libraries were sequenced on the Illumina HiSeq System as 87-base-pair reads. As for the original processing: A later analysis counted around 72 million unique TCR beta chains across the 550 to 750 repertoires, and roughly 10 million of these chains were shared by at least two donors. Raw reads were error-corrected and collapsed into unique sequences with a nearest-neighbor algorithm that merged closely related sequences to remove PCR and sequencing errors. V, D and J gene segments were assigned by aligning CDR3 sequences to IMGT reference sequences. For a sequence to be retained, at least a six-nucleotide match to both a V gene segment and a J gene segment was required. A rearrangement was called productive if the CDR3 had no stop codons and remained in frame with V and J, and every other rearrangement was called non-productive. Following IMGT convention, CDR3 was defined as the stretch from the second conserved V-encoded cysteine up to the conserved J-encoded phenylalanine. In an earlier analysis of around 570 of the donors, sequences lacking an unambiguous match to a single V gene segment were excluded. An earlier analysis of about 600 of the donors called V segments functional above 56.7% productive rearrangements and segregating when the between-donor standard deviation exceeded 5%. To diagnose cytomegalovirus status from the catalog of TCR beta chain sequences, a statistical classification framework was built. In a later analysis, V and J genes were assigned by comparing TCR nucleotide sequences against IMGT/GENE-DB human TR gene sequences. A later analysis assigned CDR3 sequences and most-parsimonious VDJ recombination scenarios with the TCRdist pipeline. In a later analysis, each TCR beta chain was defined by its CDR3 amino acid sequence together with its V-gene family, and reads without a unique V-gene family were excluded. A later analysis removed several hundred highly shared, low-generation-probability nucleotide sequences to deal with suspected cross-contamination and a sequencing artifact. A later analysis calculated a clonal expansion index for each public chain from normalized within-repertoire ranks of inferred template counts. In a later analysis, generation probabilities were computed using a VDJ recombination model fitted to out-of-frame rearrangements, and the results were checked against IGoR. In a later analysis, hypergeometric tests were used to score TCR-TCR, TCR-HLA and TCR-CMV co-occurrence, with a repertoire-size bias correction applied to TCR pairs. To estimate false discovery rates, a later analysis permuted the HLA or CMV assignments 20 times. In a later analysis, co-occurring TCRs were grouped using DBSCAN, with TCRdist sequence similarity added in when clustering inside HLA-allele-positive subsets. Repertoires with fewer than 30,000 or more than 120,000 public chains were left out of co-occurrence clustering, as were five repertoires with anomalous nucleotide sharing. TCRdb stores this immuneACCESS table with in-frame sequences only. Part of the clones is absent; in the studies checked, under half of the shortfall reflects unresolved V genes, and no reason is known for the rest. Clone size and the V and J calls come from that table; the DNA yielded D and trimming. For this sample there are about 190,000 clones; 77% appear just once. The top ten constitute around 2.2% of the sample.

A distance of 11 bases separates the germline ends of V and J, which lose 5 bases and 4 bases respectively. CDR1 and CDR2 were assigned from the germline V gene as MDHEN and SYDVKM. From the cysteine through the phenylalanine, the CDR3 covers 13 amino acids. The sequence is cut down to CDR3 DNA, 39 bases in frame from base 1. The cohort consisted of hundreds of healthy bone marrow donors. Cohort members were all nominally healthy when sampled, although unrecorded immune exposures were likely present. The donor was CMV seropositive and belonged to the group of some 290 seropositive cohort members. Each donor provided a peripheral blood sample, and peripheral blood mononuclear cells were used for TCR beta sequencing. The Qiagen DNeasy Blood Extraction Kit was used to extract genomic DNA from the blood cell samples.

The source is a woman aged 25 to 39 in good health and CMV-seropositive. This chain is built from TRBV28 and TRBJ1-1, with an unclear D gene assignment. Sequenced material: PBMCs. The CDR3 region reads CASSPHVVTEAFF. The sequenced DNA is TGTGCCAGCAGTCCCCATGTAGTCACTGAAGCTTTCTTT.